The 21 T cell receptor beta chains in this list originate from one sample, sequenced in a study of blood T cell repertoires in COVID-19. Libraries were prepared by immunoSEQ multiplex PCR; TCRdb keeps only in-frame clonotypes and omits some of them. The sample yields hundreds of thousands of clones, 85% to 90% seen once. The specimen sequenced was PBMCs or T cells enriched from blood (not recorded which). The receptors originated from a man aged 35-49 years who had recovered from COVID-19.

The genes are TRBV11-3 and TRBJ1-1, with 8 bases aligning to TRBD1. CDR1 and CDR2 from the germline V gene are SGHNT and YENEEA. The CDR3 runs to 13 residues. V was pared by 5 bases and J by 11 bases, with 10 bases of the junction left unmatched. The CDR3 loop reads CASSPRDQGAAFF. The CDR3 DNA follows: TGTGCCAGCAGCCCACGCGACCAGGGGGCGGCTTTCTTT.

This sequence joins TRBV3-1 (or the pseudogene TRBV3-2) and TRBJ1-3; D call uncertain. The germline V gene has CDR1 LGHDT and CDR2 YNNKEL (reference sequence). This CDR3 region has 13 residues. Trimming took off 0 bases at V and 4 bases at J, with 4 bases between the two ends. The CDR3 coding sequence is TGTGCCAGCAGCCAAGATCTGGGAAACACCATATATTTT. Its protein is CASSQDLGNTIYF.

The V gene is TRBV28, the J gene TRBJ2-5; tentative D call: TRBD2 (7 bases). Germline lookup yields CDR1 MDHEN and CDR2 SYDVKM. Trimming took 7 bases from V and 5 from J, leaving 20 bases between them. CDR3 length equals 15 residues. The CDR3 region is CASNERGGGPETQYF. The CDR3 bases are TGTGCCAGCAACGAAAGAGGGGGAGGGCCGGAGACCCAGTACTTC.

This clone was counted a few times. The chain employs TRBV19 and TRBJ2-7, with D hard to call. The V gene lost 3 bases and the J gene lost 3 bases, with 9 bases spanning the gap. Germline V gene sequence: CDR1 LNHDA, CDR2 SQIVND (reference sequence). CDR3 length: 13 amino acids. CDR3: CASSIVVGYEQYF. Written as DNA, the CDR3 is TGTGCCAGTAGTATTGTAGTCGGCTACGAGCAGTACTTC.

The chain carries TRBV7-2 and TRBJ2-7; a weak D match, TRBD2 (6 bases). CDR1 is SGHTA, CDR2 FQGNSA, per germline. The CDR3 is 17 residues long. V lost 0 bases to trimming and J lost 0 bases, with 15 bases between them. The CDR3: CASSLALGEASSYEQYF. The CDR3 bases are TGTGCCAGCAGCTTAGCGTTAGGGGAGGCCAGCTCCTACGAGCAGTACTTC.

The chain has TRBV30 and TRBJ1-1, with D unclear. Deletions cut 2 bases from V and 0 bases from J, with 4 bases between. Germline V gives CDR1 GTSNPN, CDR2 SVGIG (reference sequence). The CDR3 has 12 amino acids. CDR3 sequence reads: CAWSRVNTEAFF. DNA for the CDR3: TGTGCCTGGAGTCGGGTGAACACTGAAGCTTTCTTT.

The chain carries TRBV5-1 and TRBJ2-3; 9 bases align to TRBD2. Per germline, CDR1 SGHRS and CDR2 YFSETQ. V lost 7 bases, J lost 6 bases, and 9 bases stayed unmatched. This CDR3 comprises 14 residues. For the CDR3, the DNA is TGCGCCAGCTTCCCGGGACTAGCATCCGATACGCAGTATTTT. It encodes CASFPGLASDTQYF.

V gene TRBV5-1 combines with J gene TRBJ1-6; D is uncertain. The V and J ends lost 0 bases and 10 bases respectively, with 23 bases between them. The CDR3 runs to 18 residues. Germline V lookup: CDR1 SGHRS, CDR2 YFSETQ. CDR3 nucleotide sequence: TGCGCCAGCAGCTTGGCCACTAGAACGGATTTGGAAAACTCACCCCTCCACTTT. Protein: CASSLATRTDLENSPLHF.

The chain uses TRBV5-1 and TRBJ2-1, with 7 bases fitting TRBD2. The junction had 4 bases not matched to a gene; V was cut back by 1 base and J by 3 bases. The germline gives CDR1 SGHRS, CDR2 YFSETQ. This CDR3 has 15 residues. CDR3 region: CASSLIQRDYNEQFF. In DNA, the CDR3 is TGCGCCAGCAGCTTGATACAGCGGGACTACAATGAGCAGTTCTTC.

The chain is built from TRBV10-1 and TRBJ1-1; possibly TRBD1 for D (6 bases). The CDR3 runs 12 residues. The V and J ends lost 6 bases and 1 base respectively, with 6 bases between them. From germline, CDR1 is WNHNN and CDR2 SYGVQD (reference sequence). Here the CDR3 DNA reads TGCGCCAGCAGGGGACAGAACACTGAAGCTTTCTTT. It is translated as CASRGQNTEAFF.

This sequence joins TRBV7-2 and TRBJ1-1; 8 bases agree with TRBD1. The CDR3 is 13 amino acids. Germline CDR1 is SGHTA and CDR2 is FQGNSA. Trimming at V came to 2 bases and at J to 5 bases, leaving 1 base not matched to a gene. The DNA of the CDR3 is TGTGCCAGCAGCTTAACAGGGGGAACTGAAGCTTTCTTT. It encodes CASSLTGGTEAFF.

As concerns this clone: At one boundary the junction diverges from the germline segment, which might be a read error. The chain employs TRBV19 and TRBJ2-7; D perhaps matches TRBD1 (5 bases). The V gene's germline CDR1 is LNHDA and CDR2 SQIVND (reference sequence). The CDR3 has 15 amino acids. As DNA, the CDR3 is TGTGCCAGTAGAATAGAGACAGCGTCTACCTACGAGCAGTACTTC. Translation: CASRIETASTYEQYF.

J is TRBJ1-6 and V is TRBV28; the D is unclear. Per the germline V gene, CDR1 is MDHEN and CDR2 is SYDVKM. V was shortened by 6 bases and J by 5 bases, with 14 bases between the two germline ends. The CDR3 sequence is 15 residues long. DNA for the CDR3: TGTGCCAGCAGCCGGGGAACCCGAAATAATTCACCCCTCCACTTT. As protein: CASSRGTRNNSPLHF.

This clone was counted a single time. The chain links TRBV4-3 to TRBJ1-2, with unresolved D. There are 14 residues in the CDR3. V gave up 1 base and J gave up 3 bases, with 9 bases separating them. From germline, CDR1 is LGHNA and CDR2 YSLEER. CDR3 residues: CASSQGEGDYGYTF. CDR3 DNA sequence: TGCGCCAGCAGCCAAGGAGAGGGAGACTATGGCTACACCTTC.

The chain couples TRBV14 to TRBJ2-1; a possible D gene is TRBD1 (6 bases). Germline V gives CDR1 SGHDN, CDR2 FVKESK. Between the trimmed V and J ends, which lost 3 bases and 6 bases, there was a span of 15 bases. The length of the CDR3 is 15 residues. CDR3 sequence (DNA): TGTGCCAGCAGCCATCGACCCAGGGGAGTCAATGAGCAGTTCTTC. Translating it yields CASSHRPRGVNEQFF.

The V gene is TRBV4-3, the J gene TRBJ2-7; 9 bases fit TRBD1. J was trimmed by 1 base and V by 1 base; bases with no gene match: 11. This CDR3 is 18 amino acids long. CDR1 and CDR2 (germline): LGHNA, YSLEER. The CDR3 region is CASSQGLPGQGSSYEQYF. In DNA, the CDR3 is TGCGCCAGCAGCCAAGGTTTACCGGGACAGGGCTCATCCTACGAGCAGTACTTC.

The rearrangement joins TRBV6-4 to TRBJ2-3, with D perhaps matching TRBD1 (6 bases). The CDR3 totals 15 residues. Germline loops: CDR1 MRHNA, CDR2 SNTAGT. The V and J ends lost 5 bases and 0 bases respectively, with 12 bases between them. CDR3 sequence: CASSTGSISTDTQYF. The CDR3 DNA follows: TGTGCCAGCAGTACAGGGTCAATTAGCACAGATACGCAGTATTTT.

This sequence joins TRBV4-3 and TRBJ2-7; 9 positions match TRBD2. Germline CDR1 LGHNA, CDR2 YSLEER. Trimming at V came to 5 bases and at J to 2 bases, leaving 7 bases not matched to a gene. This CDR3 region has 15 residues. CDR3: CASSNLAGKAYEQYF. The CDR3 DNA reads TGCGCCAGCAGCAACCTAGCGGGGAAAGCCTACGAGCAGTACTTC.

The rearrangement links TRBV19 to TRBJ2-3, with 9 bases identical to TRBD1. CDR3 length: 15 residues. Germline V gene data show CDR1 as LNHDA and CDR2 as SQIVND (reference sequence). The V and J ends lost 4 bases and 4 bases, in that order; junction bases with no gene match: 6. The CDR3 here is CASSTGTGWADTQYF. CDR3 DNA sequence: TGTGCCAGTAGTACCGGGACAGGGTGGGCAGATACGCAGTATTTT.

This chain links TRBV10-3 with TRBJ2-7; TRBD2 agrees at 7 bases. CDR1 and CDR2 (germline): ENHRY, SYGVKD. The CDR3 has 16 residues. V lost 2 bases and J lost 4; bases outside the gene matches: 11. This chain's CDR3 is CAISEPLSGDLYEQYF. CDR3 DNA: TGTGCCATCAGTGAGCCCCTGAGCGGGGACCTATACGAGCAGTACTTC.

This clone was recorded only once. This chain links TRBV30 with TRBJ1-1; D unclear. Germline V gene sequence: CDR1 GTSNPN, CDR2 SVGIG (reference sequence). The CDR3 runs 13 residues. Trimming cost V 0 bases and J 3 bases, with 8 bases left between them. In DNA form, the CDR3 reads TGTGCCTGGAGTGTCAACCGCGACACTGAAGCTTTCTTT. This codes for CAWSVNRDTEAFF.